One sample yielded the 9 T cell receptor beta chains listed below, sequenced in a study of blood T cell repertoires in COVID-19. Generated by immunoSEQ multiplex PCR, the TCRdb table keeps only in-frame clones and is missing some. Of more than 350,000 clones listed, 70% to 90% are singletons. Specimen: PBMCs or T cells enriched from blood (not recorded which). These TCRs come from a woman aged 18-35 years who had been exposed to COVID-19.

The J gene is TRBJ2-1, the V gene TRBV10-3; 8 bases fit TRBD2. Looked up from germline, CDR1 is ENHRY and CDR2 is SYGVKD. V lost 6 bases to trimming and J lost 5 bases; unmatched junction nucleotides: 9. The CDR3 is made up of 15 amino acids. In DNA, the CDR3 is TGTGCCATCAGCCCGGGACTAGGCGACCACAATGAGCAGTTCTTC. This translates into CAISPGLGDHNEQFF.

The CDR3 nucleotides are TGTGCCAGCAGCCAACGGGTTAATGAAAAACTGTTTTTT. Protein sequence: CASSQRVNEKLFF. The rearrangement uses TRBV3-1 (or the pseudogene TRBV3-2) and TRBJ1-4; D is unresolved. Germline CDR1 LGHDT, CDR2 YNNKEL (reference sequence). This CDR3 region has 13 residues. Deletions cut 2 bases from V and 4 bases from J, with 5 bases between.

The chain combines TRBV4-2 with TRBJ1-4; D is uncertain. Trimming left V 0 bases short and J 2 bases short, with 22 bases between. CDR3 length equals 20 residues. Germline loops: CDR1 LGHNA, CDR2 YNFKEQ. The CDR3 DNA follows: TGTGCCAGCAGCCAAGAACCGGGAAGAGGCGGGCGCGCGACTAATGAAAAACTGTTTTTT. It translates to CASSQEPGRGGRATNEKLFF.

The CDR3 protein is CASSSRRDEQYF. The CDR3 bases are TGTGCCAGCAGTTCCCGTCGGGACGAGCAGTACTTC. The chain links TRBV27 to TRBJ2-7; D gene uncertain. The V end was cut by 4 bases, the J end by 5 bases, with 9 bases between. This CDR3 contains 12 residues. Germline V gene data show CDR1 as MNHEY and CDR2 as SMNVEV (reference sequence).

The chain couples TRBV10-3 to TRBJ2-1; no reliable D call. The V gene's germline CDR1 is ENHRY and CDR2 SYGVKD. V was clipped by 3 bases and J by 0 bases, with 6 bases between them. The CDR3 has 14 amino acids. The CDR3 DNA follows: TGTGCCATCAGTGACCTGAGCTCCTACAATGAGCAGTTCTTC. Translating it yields CAISDLSSYNEQFF.

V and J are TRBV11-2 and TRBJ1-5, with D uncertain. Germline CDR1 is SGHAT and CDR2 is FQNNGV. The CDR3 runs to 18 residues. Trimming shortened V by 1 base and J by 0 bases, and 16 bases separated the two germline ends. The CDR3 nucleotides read TGTGCCAGCAGCTTAGTAGATGTTAGGGAGTTTAGCAATCAGCCCCAGCATTTT. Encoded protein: CASSLVDVREFSNQPQHF. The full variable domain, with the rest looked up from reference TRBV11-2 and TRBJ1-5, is EAGVAQSPRYKIIEKRQSVAFWCNPISGHATLYWYQQILGQGPKLLIQFQNNGVVDDSQLPKDRFSAERLKGVDSTLKIQPAKLEDSAVYLCASSLVDVREFSNQPQHFGDGTRLSIL.

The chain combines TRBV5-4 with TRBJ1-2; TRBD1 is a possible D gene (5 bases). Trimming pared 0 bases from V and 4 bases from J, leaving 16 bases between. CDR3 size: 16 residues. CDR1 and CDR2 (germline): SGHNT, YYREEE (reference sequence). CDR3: CASSLGQLETPYGYTF. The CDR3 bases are TGTGCCAGCAGCTTGGGACAGTTGGAAACCCCCTATGGCTACACCTTC. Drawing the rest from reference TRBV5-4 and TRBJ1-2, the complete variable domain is ETGVTQSPTHLIKTRGQQVTLRCSSQSGHNTVSWYQQALGQGPQFIFQYYREEENGRGNFPPRFSGLQFPNYSSELNVNALELDDSALYLCASSLGQLETPYGYTFGSGTRLTVV.

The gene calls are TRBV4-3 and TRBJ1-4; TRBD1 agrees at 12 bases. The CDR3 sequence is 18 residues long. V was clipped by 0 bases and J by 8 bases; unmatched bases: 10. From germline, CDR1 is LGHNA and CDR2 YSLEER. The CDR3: CASSQDHTGTGGEEKLFF. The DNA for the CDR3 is TGCGCCAGCAGCCAAGATCACACCGGGACAGGGGGCGAGGAAAAACTGTTTTTT.

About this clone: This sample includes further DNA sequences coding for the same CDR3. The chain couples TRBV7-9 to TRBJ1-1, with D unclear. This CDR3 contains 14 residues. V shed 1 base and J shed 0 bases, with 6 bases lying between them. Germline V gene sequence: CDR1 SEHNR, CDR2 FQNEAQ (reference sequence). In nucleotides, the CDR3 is TGTGCCAGCAGCTTAGGAGGTTTGAACACTGAAGCTTTCTTT. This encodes CASSLGGLNTEAFF. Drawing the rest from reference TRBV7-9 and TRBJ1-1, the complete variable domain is DTGVSQNPRHKITKRGQNVTFRCDPISEHNRLYWYRQTLGQGPEFLTYFQNEAQLEKSRLLSDRFSAERPKGSFSTLEIQRTEQGDSAMYLCASSLGGLNTEAFFGQGTRLTVV.